This TCR beta chain appears in the sequencing data of a study of PD-1 blockade in classical Hodgkin lymphoma. Profiled with immunoSEQ multiplex PCR; TCRdb holds only in-frame clones, not every one. Here the sample spans over 25,000 clones, around 83% being singletons. Time point meaning: cycle 4 day 1 (C4D1), after 6 weeks of nivolumab. There was relapse after autologous stem cell transplantation in every patient, and there was variation in brentuximab vedotin exposure. Magnetic negative selection was used to purify CD4+ T cells from PBMCs that had been thawed. Per germline, CDR1 SEHNR and CDR2 FQNEAQ (reference sequence). The V end was cut by 1 base, the J end by 8 bases, with 14 bases between. The CDR3 sequence is 14 residues long. Concerning this clone: Its antigen remains unknown.

Study findings and constraints: The study found that TCR diversity rose significantly by C4D1 in CD4+ but not CD8+ cells.

The chain carries TRBV7-9 and TRBJ1-2; perhaps TRBD1 as D (6 bases). The material sequenced was CD4+ T cells from blood, taken before the fourth cycle of nivolumab. This TCR was sampled from a human donor with classical Hodgkin lymphoma. CDR3 residues: CASSLGPDRGGYTF. CDR3 bases: TGTGCCAGCAGCTTAGGGCCGGACAGAGGAGGCTACACCTTC.